The next 2 T cell receptor beta chains were all read from a single sample in a study of PD-L1 blockade in urothelial cancer. The time point: pretreatment peripheral blood. Method: immunoSEQ multiplex PCR; TCRdb's copy keeps in-frame clones and lacks some. Here the sample spans around 70,000 clones, 84% being singletons. Sequencing used PBMCs, obtained around atezolizumab (anti-PD-L1) treatment. The receptors shown here come from a woman aged 70-85 years with urothelial cancer.

V is TRBV28 and J is TRBJ1-5; maybe TRBD1 (5 bases). This CDR3 contains 14 residues. CDR1 and CDR2 (germline): MDHEN, SYDVKM. The ends were cut back, 6 bases at V and 11 bases at J, with 20 bases in the middle. The CDR3 nucleotides read TGTGCCAGCAGGACAGTTTTAGGGGTGGAAGCCCAGCATTTT. Protein: CASRTVLGVEAQHF.

J is TRBJ1-4 and V is TRBV5-1; D is possibly TRBD1 (5 bases). The germline V gene encodes CDR1 SGHRS and CDR2 YFSETQ. The length of the CDR3 is 15 residues. V was clipped by 4 bases and J by 8 bases, with 18 bases between them. CDR3 DNA: TGCGCCAGCAGCCTCCAGGAGGGCCGGGGGGAAAAACTGTTTTTT. Its protein product is CASSLQEGRGEKLFF.